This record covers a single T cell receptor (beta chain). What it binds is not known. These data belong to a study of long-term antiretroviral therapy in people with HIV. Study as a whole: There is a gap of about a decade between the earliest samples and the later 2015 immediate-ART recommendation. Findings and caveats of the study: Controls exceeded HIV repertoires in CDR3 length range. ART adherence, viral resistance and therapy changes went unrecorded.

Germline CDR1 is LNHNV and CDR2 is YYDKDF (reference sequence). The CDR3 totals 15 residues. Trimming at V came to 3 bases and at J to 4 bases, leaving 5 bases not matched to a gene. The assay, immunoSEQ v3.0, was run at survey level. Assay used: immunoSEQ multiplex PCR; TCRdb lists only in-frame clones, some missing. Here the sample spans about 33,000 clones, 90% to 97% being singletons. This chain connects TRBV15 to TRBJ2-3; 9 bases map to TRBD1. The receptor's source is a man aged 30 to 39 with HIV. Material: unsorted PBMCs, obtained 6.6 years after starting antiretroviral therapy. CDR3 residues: CATSRDRTGADTQYF. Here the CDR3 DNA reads TGTGCCACCAGCAGGGATAGGACAGGGGCAGATACGCAGTATTTT.